The clone carrying this T cell receptor (beta chain) was recorded at least ten times. Its antigen is currently unknown. Treatment indicated: PENTA 11 planned treatment interruption arm or continuous ART arm. RNA-based 3' RACE libraries used unique molecular identifiers. TCRdb re-called the 3' RACE reads with MiXCR, one entry per CDR3 protein. The sample carries about 89,000 distinct CDR3 sequences, approximately 6.9% recorded once. Losses at the gene ends were 6 bases for V and 0 bases for J; bases not matched to a gene: 13. CDR3 length: 17 residues. The germline gives CDR1 MNHNY, CDR2 SVGAGI (reference sequence). This record comes from a study of HIV-infected children after antiretroviral therapy interruption. For the study at large: Samples from the continuous-treatment group were taken at weeks 0, 48 and 150. Study conclusions and caveats: By the end of treatment interruption, naive CD4+ clonality (Gini) increased. Some non-naive CD45RA+ T cells might be present among sorted naive cells. After treatment interruption started, naive CD4+ CDR3 overlap across time points dropped.

The sample consisted of CD45RA+ CD4+ T cells from PBMCs, pooled from several time points, taken from a donor given antiretroviral therapy, either interrupted or continuous. The sample's subset: naive CD4+ CD45RA+ CD45RO- T cells. This rearrangement joins TRBV6-6 to TRBJ1-2; the match to TRBD1 covers 7 bases. The receptor's source is a pool of human donors with HIV. The CDR3 DNA is TGTGCCAGCAGATCCCGACAGGGCGCGGACTCTAACTATGGCTACACCTTC. Its translation: CASRSRQGADSNYGYTF.